These 10 T cell receptor beta chains came from one sample sequenced in a study of T cell responses to AZD1222 COVID-19 vaccine. Sequencing used immunoSEQ multiplex PCR; TCRdb keeps in-frame clones, though not all of them. The sample lists 35,000 to 55,000 clones; 83% were seen once. The sample here was peripheral blood, taken on day 0 of AZD1222 vaccination. These receptors all come from an adult in good health.

The V gene is TRBV7-2, the J gene TRBJ2-3, with 9 positions matching TRBD1. V shed 8 bases, J shed 4 bases, and the junction held 10 bases outside the gene matches. This CDR3 is 15 amino acids long. CDR1 is SGHTA, CDR2 FQGNSA, per germline. The CDR3, as DNA: TGTGCCAGCGCCACAGGGGGCATGATGGCAGATACGCAGTATTTT. It specifies CASATGGMMADTQYF. Drawing the rest from reference TRBV7-2 and TRBJ2-3, the complete variable domain is GAGVSQSPSNKVTEKGKDVELRCDPISGHTALYWYRQSLGQGLEFLIYFQGNSAPDKSGLPSDRFSAERTGGSVSTLTIQRTQQEDSAVYLCASATGGMMADTQYFGPGTRLTVL.

The chain is built from TRBV18 and TRBJ2-7; D is unresolved. The CDR3 consists of 14 residues. Germline CDR1 reads KGHSH; CDR2 reads LQKENI. Trimming left V 3 bases short and J 1 base short, with 10 bases between. The CDR3 DNA sequence: TGTGCCAGCTCACCGGATCGGCAATCCTACGAGCAGTACTTC. Its translation: CASSPDRQSYEQYF.

This clone was detected a few times. V and J are TRBV20-1 and TRBJ2-3; D is uncertain. Deletions cut 3 bases from V and 3 bases from J, with 4 bases between. The germline V gene encodes CDR1 DFQATT and CDR2 SNEGSKA (reference sequence). CDR3 size: 11 residues. The CDR3 protein is CSASRTDTQYF. CDR3 nucleotide sequence: TGCAGTGCTAGCCGTACAGATACGCAGTATTTT.

This rearrangement joins TRBV25-1 to TRBJ1-6; the D gene is possibly TRBD1 (5 bases). Germline lookup yields CDR1 MGHDK and CDR2 SYGVNS. V lost 11 bases, J lost 6 bases, and 14 bases lay in between. This CDR3 is 13 amino acids long. The CDR3 reads CAAEGLGNSPLHF. The CDR3 coding sequence is TGTGCCGCAGAGGGGTTAGGTAATTCACCCCTCCACTTT.

The chain carries TRBV5-1 and TRBJ2-5, with 8 bases that match TRBD2. In germline, CDR1 is SGHRS, CDR2 YFSETQ. V lost 4 bases and J lost 1; bases outside the gene matches: 6. There are 15 residues in the CDR3. The CDR3 here is CASSVRGGLQETQYF. CDR3 coding DNA: TGCGCCAGCAGCGTCCGCGGGGGGCTCCAAGAGACCCAGTACTTC.

The chain couples TRBV28 to TRBJ1-1; no firm D call. The germline V gene has CDR1 MDHEN and CDR2 SYDVKM. This CDR3 comprises 15 residues. The ends were cut back, 3 bases at V and 4 bases at J, with 15 bases in the middle. The CDR3 here is CASSLERLGGTEAFF. CDR3 DNA: TGTGCCAGCAGTTTGGAGCGGCTGGGCGGCACTGAAGCTTTCTTT.

This clone occurred a few times. The genes are TRBV28 and TRBJ1-2; D gene ambiguous. The CDR3 consists of 13 residues. Per the germline V gene, CDR1 is MDHEN and CDR2 is SYDVKM. The germline V and J ends were trimmed by 6 bases and 3 bases, with 11 bases remaining between them. In DNA form, the CDR3 reads TGTGCCAGCAGGGGCGCCAACGACTATGGCTACACCTTC. Amino acids: CASRGANDYGYTF.

Only one count was recorded for this clone. The chain recombines TRBV24-1 with TRBJ2-3; 8 nucleotides agree with TRBD1. This CDR3 has 15 residues. Germline V lookup: CDR1 KGHDR, CDR2 SFDVKD. Unmatched junction bases numbered 6, after V lost 3 bases and J lost 5 bases. CDR3 bases: TGTGCCACCAGTGATGTAGGACAGGGCAGAGATACGCAGTATTTT. Translation: CATSDVGQGRDTQYF.

The chain combines TRBV5-4 with TRBJ1-6; tentative D call: TRBD1 (5 bases). Germline V lookup: CDR1 SGHNT, CDR2 YYREEE (reference sequence). Trimming took 2 bases from V and 7 from J, leaving 10 bases between them. The CDR3 runs 14 residues. The CDR3 DNA reads as TGTGCCAGCAGCTTCCAGGGTAACAATTCACCCCTCCACTTT. Translation gives CASSFQGNNSPLHF.

This chain uses TRBV7-6 with TRBJ2-1; D remains ambiguous. The CDR3 totals 15 residues. V lost 0 bases, J lost 2 bases, and 8 bases lay in between. The germline V gene has CDR1 SGHVS and CDR2 FNYEAQ. CDR3 in DNA: TGTGCCAGCAGCTTAGCTAGATCGACCTACAATGAGCAGTTCTTC. Amino acids: CASSLARSTYNEQFF.